Listed below are T cell receptor beta chains from one sample, sequenced in a study of PD-1 blockade in mismatch repair-deficient tumors. Sequenced by immunoSEQ multiplex PCR; TCRdb stores in-frame clones only, minus some. Of about 63,000 clones listed, around 89% are singletons. The specimen comprised peripheral blood, sampled 52 weeks after starting pembrolizumab. The origin of the receptors is an adult with mismatch repair-deficient cancer. Each CDR3 is given with its conserved first and last residue.

>14|TRBJ2-1|TRBV5-4
CASSLGTVNNEQFF
>16|TRBJ2-7|TRBV28
CASSLLTEPSSYEQYF
>12|TRBJ1-2|TRBV28
CASRDPGVWYTF
>15|TRBJ2-3|TRBV6-5
CASSYGGTSTDTQYF
>13|TRBJ2-7|TRBV27
CASSLFGSYEQYF
>13|TRBJ2-7|TRBV7-9
CASSSSQGNEQYF
>14|TRBJ2-7|TRBV28
CASSFGRAGYEQYF
>13|TRBJ2-7|TRBV29-1
CSVELAPTYEQYF
>17|TRBJ2-1|TRBV11-2
CASSSTGTRSSYNEQFF
>16|TRBJ2-7|TRBV13
CASSQEPGQGSYEQYF
>14|TRBJ2-7|TRBV6-5
CASSDGNRELKQYF
>13|TRBJ2-2|TRBV9
CASSVVGAGELFF
>12|TRBJ2-3|TRBV7-2
CASSLWADTQYF
>16|TRBJ2-5|TRBV10-3
CAISLQGRGEQETQYF
>13|TRBJ1-3|TRBV27
CASGQSSGNTIYF
>16|TRBJ2-3|TRBV7-9
CASSPSLWSHTDTQYF
>18|TRBJ2-5|TRBV4-2
CASSQDLWDYRSQETQYF
>13|TRBJ1-1|TRBV10-1
CASSEVLGAEAFF
>15|TRBJ2-3|TRBV28
CASSDSGGKGDTQYF
>15|TRBJ2-3|TRBV30
CAWSATSGRLDTQYF